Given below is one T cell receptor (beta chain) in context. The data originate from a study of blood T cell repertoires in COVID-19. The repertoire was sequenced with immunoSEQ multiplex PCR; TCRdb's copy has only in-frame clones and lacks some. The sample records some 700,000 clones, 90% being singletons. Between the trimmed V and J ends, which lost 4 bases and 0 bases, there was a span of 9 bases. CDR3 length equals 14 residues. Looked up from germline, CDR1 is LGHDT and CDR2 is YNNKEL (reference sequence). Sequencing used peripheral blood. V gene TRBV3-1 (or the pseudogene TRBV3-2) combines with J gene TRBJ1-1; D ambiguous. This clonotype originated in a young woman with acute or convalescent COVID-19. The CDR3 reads CASSPEPLNTEAFF. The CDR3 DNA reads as TGTGCCAGCAGCCCGGAGCCGTTGAACACTGAAGCTTTCTTT.